This T cell receptor (beta chain) was documented in a study of cytomegalovirus exposure and HLA in healthy donors. The PCR made use of 60 Vbeta and 13 Jbeta primers. Data came from immunoSEQ multiplex PCR; TCRdb stores just in-frame clones and leaves some out. The sample holds fewer than 150,000 clones, less than 85% seen once. Germline V CDR1 and CDR2: LNHDA, SQIVND (reference sequence). The CDR3 covers 13 residues. Trimming stripped 9 bases from V and 4 bases from J, with 15 bases between. Study-wide results and caveats: With later analysis, a missense DCLRE1C variant became linked to TCR beta V- and J-gene trimming. Some public TCRs appeared in many individuals, while most sequences were rare. Sequence variants that were highly shared formed a cluster that was likely a sequencing artifact. Clonal expansion was found to be greater in HLA-associated TCR beta chains than in equally common others in a later analysis.

Concerning this clone itself: Its antigen is as yet unknown.

The sample taken for sequencing was PBMCs. V and J are TRBV19 and TRBJ1-1, with TRBD1 as a possible D gene (6 bases). The sequence came from a man aged 35-49 years in good health and CMV-seropositive. Written as DNA, the CDR3 is TGTGCCAGCTCCTATCTGGGGGCCACTGAAGCTTTCTTT. The encoded protein is CASSYLGATEAFF.